Following are 29 T cell receptor beta chains from one sample sequenced in a study of blood T cell repertoires in COVID-19. Clones were sequenced by immunoSEQ multiplex PCR, and TCRdb holds only the in-frame ones, with some missing. Here the sample spans about 280,000 clones, about 82% being singletons. Specimen: peripheral blood. The receptors here all came from a man aged 50-59 years with active or convalescent COVID-19.

V usage is TRBV30 and J usage is TRBJ2-7; 7 bases align to TRBD1. Germline CDR1 reads GTSNPN; CDR2 reads SVGIG (reference sequence). The V segment lost 1 base and the J segment 5 bases; nucleotides outside the gene matches: 8. The CDR3 sequence is 14 residues long. CDR3 DNA: TGTGCCTGGAGTGCAGGGGGTTTTACCCACGAGCAGTACTTC. It translates to CAWSAGGFTHEQYF.

This clone was picked up one time. J is TRBJ2-5 and V is TRBV5-1; perhaps TRBD2 as D (5 bases). The germline gives CDR1 SGHRS, CDR2 YFSETQ. V shed 3 bases and J shed 2 bases, with 11 bases lying between them. CDR3 length: 14 amino acids. DNA for the CDR3: TGCGCCAGCAGCTACTCGACTACTCAAGAGACCCAGTACTTC. Translation gives CASSYSTTQETQYF.

V gene TRBV5-1 combines with J gene TRBJ1-3; perhaps TRBD1 as D (5 bases). Trimming removed 3 bases at V and 4 bases at J, with 11 bases between. Germline lookup yields CDR1 SGHRS and CDR2 YFSETQ. This CDR3 comprises 14 residues. The CDR3 loop reads CASSWTGEGNTIYF. Written as DNA, the CDR3 is TGCGCCAGCAGCTGGACGGGGGAGGGAAACACCATATATTTT.

In this sample, this clone turned up once. The V gene is TRBV7-2, the J gene TRBJ1-4, with a weak D call TRBD1 (6 bases). CDR3 size: 16 residues. V lost 4 bases to trimming and J lost 5 bases, with 17 bases between them. Germline values: CDR1 SGHTA, CDR2 FQGNSA. The CDR3 protein is CASSSSSGGSNEKLFF. The CDR3 region has the DNA TGTGCCAGCAGCTCGTCAAGCGGGGGCTCGAATGAAAAACTGTTTTTT.

The genes are TRBV4-1 and TRBJ1-1; unclear D gene. The germline V and J ends were trimmed by 4 bases and 2 bases, with 11 bases remaining between them. The CDR3 runs to 14 residues. Germline V lookup: CDR1 MGHRA, CDR2 YSYEKL. The CDR3 is CASSPQVVNTEAFF. The CDR3 nucleotides are TGCGCCAGCAGCCCTCAGGTGGTAAACACTGAAGCTTTCTTT.

This rearrangement joins TRBV24-1 to TRBJ2-2, with 10 bases aligning to TRBD2. Germline V gene sequence: CDR1 KGHDR, CDR2 SFDVKD. This CDR3 is built from 18 residues. Unmatched junction bases numbered 11, after V lost 4 bases and J lost 4 bases. The CDR3 sequence: CATSDQSGRALFTGELFF. CDR3 nucleotides: TGTGCCACCAGTGACCAAAGCGGGAGGGCCCTTTTCACCGGGGAGCTGTTTTTT.

The V call is TRBV9, the J call TRBJ1-1; D may be TRBD1 (5 bases). Germline loops: CDR1 SGDLS, CDR2 YYNGEE. This CDR3 comprises 15 residues. V was clipped by 2 bases and J by 0 bases, with 11 bases between them. In nucleotides, the CDR3 is TGTGCCAGCAGCGTCCAACAGGATCTGAACACTGAAGCTTTCTTT. It is translated as CASSVQQDLNTEAFF.

The chain is built from TRBV7-9 and TRBJ2-7; a weak D match, TRBD2 (6 bases). This CDR3 is built from 15 residues. The germline CDR1 and CDR2 sequences are SEHNR and FQNEAQ (reference sequence). The V gene lost 5 bases and the J gene lost 2 bases, with 16 bases spanning the gap. This CDR3 reads CASSAPLGGTYEQYF. The CDR3 nucleotides are TGTGCCAGCAGCGCCCCGTTGGGGGGAACCTACGAGCAGTACTTC.

Details on this clone: At the DNA level, this CDR3 is encoded by other sequences in the same sample as well. The chain links TRBV6-2 or TRBV6-3 to TRBJ1-2, with TRBD1 identical over 8 bases. Germline trimming cut 4 bases from V and 5 bases from J; bases unmatched to any gene: 9. CDR3 length: 15 residues. Germline V lookup: CDR1 MNHEY, CDR2 SVGEGT. CDR3 coding DNA: TGTGCCAGCAGTTCCAGGACAGGGTCTCTATATGGCTACACCTTC. It is translated as CASSSRTGSLYGYTF.

CDR3 protein: CASSLRLAGSSTDTQYF. The CDR3 coding sequence is TGTGCCAGCAGCTTACGGCTAGCGGGGTCTAGCACAGATACGCAGTATTTT. The chain is built from TRBV7-2 and TRBJ2-3, with 9 nucleotides matching TRBD2. The V and J ends lost 2 bases and 0 bases, in that order; junction bases with no gene match: 6. The CDR3 is 17 residues long. Germline CDR1 reads SGHTA; CDR2 reads FQGNSA.

The rearrangement joins TRBV19 to TRBJ2-2; 11 nucleotides align to TRBD2. The CDR3 has 15 amino acids. With 1 base clipped from V and 5 bases from J, the junction kept 0 bases outside the gene matches. Germline CDR1 reads LNHDA; CDR2 reads SQIVND (reference sequence). This chain's CDR3 is CASSIGTSGTGELFF. CDR3 sequence (DNA): TGTGCCAGTAGTATAGGGACTAGCGGGACCGGGGAGCTGTTTTTT.

This clone has a single count. The rearrangement links TRBV9 to TRBJ1-1; 8 bases align to TRBD1. Germline V gene sequence: CDR1 SGDLS, CDR2 YYNGEE. Losses at the gene ends were 0 bases for V and 3 bases for J; bases not matched to a gene: 1. This CDR3 region has 14 residues. CDR3 nucleotides: TGTGCCAGCAGCGTAGGGGACAGGTACACTGAAGCTTTCTTT. This codes for CASSVGDRYTEAFF.

The chain links TRBV19 to TRBJ1-2; unclear D gene. This CDR3 contains 15 residues. Germline loops: CDR1 LNHDA, CDR2 SQIVND (reference sequence). Trimming left V 7 bases short and J 4 bases short, with 19 bases between. The CDR3 region has the DNA TGTGCCAGTACCCGGGTCCCCACAACCGTCTATGGCTACACCTTC. This sequence encodes CASTRVPTTVYGYTF.

This clone has more than one count but fewer than ten. The chain is built from TRBV20-1 and TRBJ2-7; D is perhaps TRBD2 (5 bases). Germline CDR1 is DFQATT and CDR2 is SNEGSKA (reference sequence). V lost 3 bases to trimming and J lost 1 base, with 10 bases between them. This CDR3 region has 13 residues. CDR3 sequence reads: CSASISGSYEQYF. The DNA of the CDR3 is TGCAGTGCTAGTATCAGCGGTTCCTACGAGCAGTACTTC.

This sequence joins TRBV7-2 and TRBJ1-6; 8 bases map to TRBD1. Germline CDR1 SGHTA, CDR2 FQGNSA. CDR3 length: 15 amino acids. Germline trimming cut 2 bases from V and 5 bases from J; bases unmatched to any gene: 2. The CDR3 here is CASSLNRGDNSPLHF. Here the CDR3 DNA reads TGTGCCAGCAGCTTAAACAGGGGGGATAATTCACCCCTCCACTTT.

This clone has a handful of counts. The CDR3 is CASMAGGYTEAFF. CDR3 nucleotides: TGTGCCAGTATGGCAGGGGGTTACACTGAAGCTTTCTTT. The chain employs TRBV19 and TRBJ1-1; 7 bases match TRBD1. Germline CDR1 is LNHDA and CDR2 is SQIVND (reference sequence). This CDR3 spans 13 amino acids. Trimming at V came to 7 bases and at J to 3 bases, leaving 5 bases not matched to a gene.

This chain connects TRBV6-6 to TRBJ1-2; tentative D call: TRBD1 (6 bases). The CDR3 has 14 residues. Trimming shortened V by 5 bases and J by 4 bases, and 14 bases separated the two germline ends. CDR1 and CDR2 from the germline V gene are MNHNY and SVGAGI (reference sequence). The CDR3 is CASSNAGAGYGYTF. The CDR3 nucleotides are TGTGCCAGCAGTAACGCGGGGGCGGGCTATGGCTACACCTTC.

There are a few counts of this clone. The V call is TRBV7-2, the J call TRBJ2-7; a possible D gene is TRBD1 (6 bases). With 1 base removed from V and 2 bases from J, the gap between germline ends came to 12 bases. CDR1 SGHTA and CDR2 FQGNSA come from the germline V gene. This CDR3 spans 15 amino acids. The CDR3 nucleotides are TGTGCCAGCAGCTTAGTTTCGCAGGGGCCCTACGAGCAGTACTTC. It encodes CASSLVSQGPYEQYF.

V is TRBV19 and J is TRBJ2-7; 12 bases are shared with TRBD2. Unmatched junction bases numbered 16, after V lost 5 bases and J lost 2 bases. CDR1 LNHDA and CDR2 SQIVND come from the germline V gene (reference sequence). The CDR3 has 19 residues. CDR3 coding DNA: TGTGCCAGTAGTCTCCGGACTAGCGGGATGGCCCGGACCACCTACGAGCAGTACTTC. It specifies CASSLRTSGMARTTYEQYF.

The chain carries TRBV30 and TRBJ1-5; TRBD1 aligns across 10 bases. Germline CDR1 and CDR2: GTSNPN and SVGIG (reference sequence). The CDR3 is made up of 13 amino acids. With V trimmed by 5 bases and J by 6 bases, 4 bases remained unmatched. The CDR3 is CAWGGQGSQPQHF. CDR3 sequence (DNA): TGTGCCTGGGGGGGACAGGGGAGTCAGCCCCAGCATTTT.

The rearrangement links TRBV7-6 to TRBJ2-1, with TRBD2 as a possible D gene (5 bases). Germline V gives CDR1 SGHVS, CDR2 FNYEAQ. V was shortened by 1 base and J by 10 bases, with 17 bases between the two germline ends. The length of the CDR3 is 15 residues. The DNA for the CDR3 is TGTGCCAGCAGCTTAGGGGTGGGAGCAAGGGTCGAGCAGTTCTTC. This sequence encodes CASSLGVGARVEQFF.

The gene calls are TRBV28 and TRBJ2-5; 8 bases align to TRBD2. Losses at the gene ends were 5 bases for V and 2 bases for J; bases not matched to a gene: 10. This CDR3 comprises 16 residues. In germline, CDR1 is MDHEN, CDR2 SYDVKM. In DNA, the CDR3 is TGTGCCAGCAGTCCTCCTAGCGGGTGGCAGCAAGAGACCCAGTACTTC. It specifies CASSPPSGWQQETQYF.

The chain has TRBV25-1 and TRBJ2-5, with TRBD1 identical over 7 bases. The CDR3 contains 14 residues. Germline V gene sequence: CDR1 MGHDK, CDR2 SYGVNS. Trimming removed 4 bases from V and 5 bases from J; junction bases left unmatched: 7. For the CDR3, the DNA is TGTGCCAGCAGTGGCACAGGGGTTGGGGAGACCCAGTACTTC. This translates into CASSGTGVGETQYF.

This clone appeared a single time. The V gene is TRBV10-2, the J gene TRBJ2-1; 8 positions match TRBD1. This CDR3 is 14 amino acids long. The germline CDR1 and CDR2 sequences are WSHSY and SAAADI. Losses at the gene ends were 8 bases for V and 7 bases for J; bases not matched to a gene: 10. The CDR3 loop is CASGKQGVGNEQFF. DNA for the CDR3: TGCGCCAGCGGGAAACAGGGGGTAGGGAATGAGCAGTTCTTC.

The genes are TRBV7-9 and TRBJ2-3; D perhaps matches TRBD1 (6 bases). Trimming removed 5 bases from V and 2 bases from J, with 11 bases in between. Germline CDR1 is SEHNR and CDR2 is FQNEAQ (reference sequence). CDR3 length equals 14 residues. CDR3 sequence: CASSLGQNTDTQYF. In DNA form, the CDR3 reads TGTGCCAGCAGCCTGGGACAAAACACAGATACGCAGTATTTT.

V is TRBV7-9 and J is TRBJ1-6, with D possibly being TRBD1 (5 bases). This CDR3 has 15 residues. Germline-derived CDR1 and CDR2 are SEHNR and FQNEAQ (reference sequence). The ends were cut back, 4 bases at V and 9 bases at J, with 16 bases in the middle. CDR3 DNA: TGTGCCAGCAGCTCGAGACAGTACGAAACTTCACCCCTCCACTTT. It codes for CASSSRQYETSPLHF.

Only a few counts were recorded for this clone. This sequence joins TRBV7-6 and TRBJ2-7; weak D call: TRBD2 (6 bases). This CDR3 region has 13 residues. Germline-derived CDR1 and CDR2 are SGHVS and FNYEAQ. V gave up 5 bases and J gave up 5 bases, with 13 bases separating them. The DNA for the CDR3 is TGTGCCAGCAGCCAGGGTCTAGCGAACGAGCAGTACTTC. It is translated as CASSQGLANEQYF.

J is TRBJ2-3 and V is TRBV7-9, with a possible D match to TRBD2 (6 bases). The CDR3 totals 13 residues. Germline CDR1 is SEHNR and CDR2 is FQNEAQ (reference sequence). Trimming shortened V by 1 base and J by 11 bases, and 13 bases separated the two germline ends. CDR3 sequence reads: CASSLVATRQQYF. The CDR3 region has the DNA TGTGCCAGCAGCTTAGTGGCGACTAGGCAGCAGTATTTT.

This clone was seen once. The rearrangement uses TRBV10-2 and TRBJ2-7; 10 positions match TRBD2. The CDR3 spans 14 residues. With 4 bases clipped from V and 5 bases from J, the junction kept 5 bases outside the gene matches. CDR1 WSHSY and CDR2 SAAADI come from the germline V gene. Here the CDR3 reads CASSGSSGSHEQYF. The CDR3 nucleotides are TGCGCCAGCAGTGGTTCTAGCGGGAGTCACGAGCAGTACTTC.